A single T cell receptor (beta chain) is shown here with its context. Its antigen is still unknown. The data were produced by immunoSEQ multiplex PCR, yet TCRdb's version contains in-frame clones alone and is incomplete. The table records about 78,000 clones, roughly 86% of them present only once. Germline-derived CDR1 and CDR2 are LNHDA and SQIVND (reference sequence). The CDR3 covers 15 residues. The V and J ends lost 3 bases and 0 bases respectively, with 11 bases between them. This sample stems from a study of T cells in localized non-small cell lung cancer. Study-wide results and caveats: Longer survival (overall) was linked to higher T cell density in blood. Median around 62 top-100 tumor clones were shared with paired adjacent lung. Highest T cell clonality was seen in uninvolved adjacent lung, surpassing that measured in tumor.

The receptor's source is a man aged 40 to 70 with stage I lung adenocarcinoma. The V call is TRBV19, the J call TRBJ1-1, with D possibly matching TRBD1 (6 bases). The sample consisted of peripheral blood, taken before any cancer treatment. The CDR3 sequence: CASSIRGGMNTEAFF. The CDR3 DNA reads TGTGCCAGTAGTATCAGGGGAGGAATGAACACTGAAGCTTTCTTT. Complete variable domain (other parts from reference TRBV19 and TRBJ1-1): DGGITQSPKYLFRKEGQNVTLSCEQNLNHDAMYWYRQDPGQGLRLIYYSQIVNDFQKGDIAEGYSVSREKKESFPLTVTSAQKNPTAFYLCASSIRGGMNTEAFFGQGTRLTVV.